The next 26 T cell receptor beta chains were all read from a single sample in a study of graft-versus-host responses after intestinal transplantation (dated by TCRdb to the early 2020s). No cognate antigen is known for these TCRs. Library construction relied on the immunoSEQ multiplex PCR assay. Held by TCRdb, this immuneACCESS table contains in-frame sequences only and omits some clones. Under half of the omission traces to an unresolved V gene where checked; the cause of the rest is unknown. In all, the sample holds about 88,000 clones, and roughly 89% of those were seen once. The ten largest clones represent about 0.3% of the sample. According to the study, the label for this sample's time point signals: cells obtained before transplantation from donor or recipient. The sequencing used unstimulated CD4+ T cells sorted from spleen or lymph node cells, collected before intestinal transplant. All receptors come from a human donor who received an intestinal transplant.

This clone was picked up one time. The chain joins TRBV18 to TRBJ2-1, with 11 bases matching TRBD2. The germline V gene has CDR1 KGHSH and CDR2 LQKENI. The CDR3 contains 16 residues. Trimming cost V 6 bases and J 5 bases; bases outside gene matches: 9. The DNA of the CDR3 is TGTGCCAGCTCGCTTCGACTAGCGGGGTTAAACAATGAGCAGTTCTTC. Translated, it gives CASSLRLAGLNNEQFF. The variable domain in full, completed from reference TRBV18 and TRBJ2-1, reads NAGVMQNPRHLVRRRGQEARLRCSPMKGHSHVYWYRQLPEEGLKFMVYLQKENIIDESGMPKERFSAEFPKEGPSILRIQQVVRGDSAAYFCASSLRLAGLNNEQFFGPGTRLTVL.

The V call is TRBV4-1, the J call TRBJ2-7; D is uncertain. CDR3 size: 14 residues. Germline V CDR1 and CDR2: MGHRA, YSYEKL. The V and J ends lost 3 bases and 1 base respectively, with 10 bases between them. The CDR3 DNA reads TGCGCCAGCAGCCATGTAGGCAGTTCCTACGAGCAGTACTTC. The encoded protein is CASSHVGSSYEQYF.

The chain is built from TRBV5-1 and TRBJ2-7, with D uncertain. This CDR3 has 12 amino acids. The V and J ends lost 4 bases and 3 bases respectively, with 8 bases between them. Looked up from germline, CDR1 is SGHRS and CDR2 is YFSETQ. Here the CDR3 reads CASSIEDYEQYF. For the CDR3, the DNA is TGCGCCAGCAGCATCGAAGACTACGAGCAGTACTTC.

This clone was detected a few times. In nucleotides, the CDR3 is TGTGCCAGCAGTGGACAAGCAACTAATGAAAAACTGTTTTTT. Translation gives CASSGQATNEKLFF. The V call is TRBV2, the J call TRBJ1-4; no definite D call. V was cut by 4 bases and J by 0 bases, with 6 bases left in between. Germline-derived CDR1 and CDR2 are SNHLY and FYNNEI. This CDR3 comprises 14 residues. Full variable domain (remainder filled in from reference TRBV2 and TRBJ1-4): EPEVTQTPSHQVTQMGQEVILRCVPISNHLYFYWYRQILGQKVEFLVSFYNNEISEKSEIFDDQFSVERPDGSNFTLKIRSTKLEDSAMYFCASSGQATNEKLFFGSGTQLSVL.

This clone has only a few counts. The chain carries TRBV18 and TRBJ2-1; 10 nucleotides align to TRBD1. Losses at the gene ends were 6 bases for V and 10 bases for J; bases not matched to a gene: 12. The CDR3 totals 15 residues. From germline, CDR1 is KGHSH and CDR2 LQKENI. The CDR3 is CASSPMRQGANEQFF. In DNA form, the CDR3 reads TGTGCCAGCTCCCCTATGAGACAGGGGGCTAACGAGCAGTTCTTC.

The chain uses TRBV7-6 and TRBJ2-2; 10 bases map to TRBD2. This CDR3 is built from 17 residues. Per germline, CDR1 SGHVS and CDR2 FNYEAQ. J lost 6 bases, V lost 1 base, and 8 bases had no gene match. In DNA, the CDR3 is TGTGCCAGCAGCTTAGAAGGGCCCGGACTAGCGGCCGGGGAGCTGTTTTTT. Translating gives CASSLEGPGLAAGELFF.

The V and J genes are TRBV5-4 and TRBJ2-7; D may match TRBD1 or TRBD2 (5 bases each). CDR3 length: 14 amino acids. With 5 bases removed from V and 4 bases from J, the gap between germline ends came to 16 bases. Germline CDR1 is SGHNT and CDR2 is YYREEE (reference sequence). DNA of the CDR3: TGTGCCAGCAGTGACAAGGGGACCCCTTACGAGCAGTACTTC. Translating it yields CASSDKGTPYEQYF.

CDR3 region: CSVVTTSVNTGELFF. CDR3 DNA sequence: TGCAGCGTTGTAACGACTAGCGTCAACACCGGGGAGCTGTTTTTT. The V gene is TRBV29-1, the J gene TRBJ2-2; 8 bases are a match to TRBD2. The CDR3 sequence is 15 residues long. The germline V gene encodes CDR1 SQVTM and CDR2 ANQGSEA. J gave up 2 bases and V 4 bases, and 6 bases lay outside the gene matches.

This rearrangement joins TRBV21-1 to TRBJ2-7; TRBD1, the D gene given by the table, was not confirmed from the DNA. TRBV21-1 is marked as a pseudogene. The CDR3 totals 16 residues. The CDR3 protein is CASSKAGQPFSKEQYF. The CDR3 DNA is TGTGCCAGCAGCAAAGCTGGACAGCCTTTCTCTAAGGAGCAGTACTTC.

As to this clone: Other DNA variants within this sample encode the same CDR3. The rearrangement links TRBV18 to TRBJ2-5; D is unresolved. Germline V gene sequence: CDR1 KGHSH, CDR2 LQKENI. The V end lost 3 bases, the J end lost 4 bases, and 3 bases lay between the germline ends. The CDR3 covers 11 residues. CDR3 nucleotide sequence: TGTGCCAGCTCACCTGGAGAGACCCAGTACTTC. Translating gives CASSPGETQYF.

The V and J genes are TRBV7-2 and TRBJ1-4, with a possible D match to TRBD1 (5 bases). The V end was cut by 1 base, the J end by 4 bases, with 10 bases between. The CDR3 covers 15 residues. Germline assignment: CDR1 SGHTA and CDR2 FQGNSA. In nucleotides, the CDR3 is TGTGCCAGCAGCTTAGTTGGAAGGGGTAATGAAAAACTGTTTTTT. It codes for CASSLVGRGNEKLFF.

V gene TRBV19 combines with J gene TRBJ1-5; D ambiguous. Germline CDR1 and CDR2: LNHDA and SQIVND (reference sequence). Deletions cut 1 base from V and 5 bases from J, with 6 bases between. The CDR3 has 13 residues. The CDR3 reads CASSIVGDQPQHF. In DNA form, the CDR3 reads TGTGCCAGTAGTATAGTTGGGGATCAGCCCCAGCATTTT.

The rearrangement uses TRBV28 and TRBJ2-5; 10 positions agree with TRBD2. The DNA matches TRBJ2-7 better at its end, which makes the J call doubtful. The V gene's germline CDR1 is MDHEN and CDR2 SYDVKM. This CDR3 has 17 amino acids. For the CDR3, the DNA is TGTGCCAGCAGCCGGATTGCCCTAGCGGGAGTTTGGGACGAGCAGTACTTC. Translated, it gives CASSRIALAGVWDEQYF.

J is TRBJ1-2 and V is TRBV30; 11 nucleotides match TRBD1. Per germline, CDR1 GTSNPN and CDR2 SVGIG (reference sequence). With V trimmed by 0 bases and J by 7 bases, 7 bases remained unmatched. CDR3 size: 15 residues. CDR3 residues: CAWSVLGTGGRGYTF. CDR3 nucleotides: TGTGCCTGGAGTGTACTTGGGACAGGGGGTCGTGGCTACACCTTC.

The V and J genes are TRBV6-1 and TRBJ2-7; D may correspond to TRBD1 or TRBD2 (5 bases each). CDR3 length: 14 amino acids. The ends were cut back, 5 bases at V and 2 bases at J, with 13 bases in the middle. Germline lookup yields CDR1 MNHNS and CDR2 SASEGT. This chain's CDR3 is CASSKGRDPYEQYF. In DNA form, the CDR3 reads TGTGCCAGCAGTAAGGGACGGGACCCCTACGAGCAGTACTTC.

V is TRBV25-1 and J is TRBJ2-1; no firm D call. The CDR3 is 16 amino acids. V dropped 0 bases and J dropped 4 bases, with 13 bases sitting between them. CDR1 is MGHDK, CDR2 SYGVNS, per germline. CDR3 DNA: TGTGCCAGCAGTGAATATTTGGGCTTACCTTACAATGAGCAGTTCTTC. Protein product: CASSEYLGLPYNEQFF.

The chain couples TRBV29-1 to TRBJ2-1; perhaps TRBD2 as D (6 bases). The CDR3 has 14 residues. V was cut by 4 bases and J by 2 bases, with 12 bases left in between. Per germline, CDR1 SQVTM and CDR2 ANQGSEA. The CDR3 region is CSVGQGGTYNEQFF. CDR3 bases: TGCAGCGTTGGGCAGGGCGGGACCTACAATGAGCAGTTCTTC.

The CDR3, as DNA: TGCGCCAGCAGCTTGGTACTAGCGGGCACCGGGGAGCTGTTTTTT. It encodes CASSLVLAGTGELFF. The chain joins TRBV5-1 to TRBJ2-2; 9 bases map to TRBD2. Germline V gene sequence: CDR1 SGHRS, CDR2 YFSETQ. V was clipped by 0 bases and J by 4 bases; unmatched bases: 1. The CDR3 contains 15 residues.

The CDR3 here is CATEGGAKNTEAFF. The DNA for the CDR3 is TGTGCCACCGAAGGGGGCGCGAAGAACACTGAAGCTTTCTTT. The chain carries TRBV10-3 and TRBJ1-1, with 7 bases identical to TRBD1. This CDR3 has 14 amino acids. Germline CDR1 is ENHRY and CDR2 is SYGVKD. With V trimmed by 10 bases and J by 1 base, 9 bases remained unmatched.

The rearrangement links TRBV28 to TRBJ2-1; D is perhaps TRBD2 (7 bases). V lost 10 bases, J lost 6 bases, and 13 bases lay in between. Germline loops: CDR1 MDHEN, CDR2 SYDVKM. The CDR3 runs 12 residues. As DNA, the CDR3 is TGTGCCACCTGGGGGGGCTTCAATGAGCAGTTCTTC. Encoded protein: CATWGGFNEQFF.

The rearrangement links TRBV5-1 to TRBJ2-1, with D perhaps TRBD2 (5 bases). CDR3 size: 15 residues. Germline CDR1 SGHRS, CDR2 YFSETQ. Trimming removed 6 bases from V and 0 bases from J, with 13 bases in between. CDR3 amino acids: CASTSLSASYNEQFF. In nucleotides, the CDR3 is TGCGCCAGCACCTCCCTTAGCGCCTCCTACAATGAGCAGTTCTTC.

This clone was counted a single time. The CDR3 loop is CASSGGAWETQYF. CDR3 nucleotides: TGTGCCAGCAGTGGGGGGGCCTGGGAGACCCAGTACTTC. The chain uses TRBV2 and TRBJ2-5, with D perhaps given as TRBD1 or TRBD2 (6 bases each). The germline V gene encodes CDR1 SNHLY and CDR2 FYNNEI. This CDR3 has 13 amino acids. Trimming shortened V by 4 bases and J by 5 bases, and 11 bases separated the two germline ends.

V usage is TRBV4-2 and J usage is TRBJ2-2; D not certain. CDR1 LGHNA and CDR2 YNFKEQ come from the germline V gene. This CDR3 comprises 15 residues. V lost 4 bases and J 1 base, leaving 10 bases between the germline ends. The CDR3 loop is CASSPGPMNTGELFF. Here the CDR3 DNA reads TGTGCCAGCAGCCCCGGACCTATGAACACCGGGGAGCTGTTTTTT.

The V call is TRBV5-1, the J call TRBJ2-4; D assignment may be TRBD1 or TRBD2 (5 bases each). The CDR3 loop spans 13 amino acids. Germline V gene data show CDR1 as SGHRS and CDR2 as YFSETQ. V lost 3 bases and J 9 bases, leaving 13 bases between the germline ends. The CDR3 DNA is TGCGCCAGCAGCTCCAGGGAAGGGAGCATTCAGTACTTC. It specifies CASSSREGSIQYF.

The chain is built from TRBV9 and TRBJ2-2; 8 bases align to TRBD2. The V gene's germline CDR1 is SGDLS and CDR2 YYNGEE. The CDR3 spans 17 residues. V was pared by 3 bases and J by 2 bases, with 9 bases of the junction left unmatched. The CDR3 DNA reads TGTGCCAGCAGCGGACCCCGGGAGGGGTATAACACCGGGGAGCTGTTTTTT. This sequence encodes CASSGPREGYNTGELFF. The variable domain in full, with the rest retrieved from reference TRBV9 and TRBJ2-2, is DSGVTQTPKHLITATGQRVTLRCSPRSGDLSVYWYQQSLDQGLQFLIQYYNGEERAKGNILERFSAQQFPDLHSELNLSSLELGDSALYFCASSGPREGYNTGELFFGEGSRLTVL.

The rearrangement links TRBV5-1 to TRBJ1-1; 7 bases are shared with TRBD1. Germline trimming cut 4 bases from V and 4 bases from J; bases unmatched to any gene: 13. The CDR3 is 16 amino acids. Germline assignment: CDR1 SGHRS and CDR2 YFSETQ. CDR3 coding DNA: TGCGCCAGCAGCCCCGCCGCCGACAGGGTAGGCACTGAAGCTTTCTTT. This codes for CASSPAADRVGTEAFF.